The present T cell receptor beta chain was sequenced within a study of blood T cell repertoires in COVID-19. For the study at large: Sites across the United States, Italy and Spain contributed samples from acute and convalescent COVID-19.

Per the study methods: For nucleated cells, counts were estimated from reference gene primer amplification. The method was immunoSEQ multiplex PCR; TCRdb's version includes in-frame clones alone and lacks a portion of them. The DNA gave D and trimming, while V, J and clone size come from that table. Of roughly 38,000 clones in the sample, roughly nine tenths were seen once. The count of this clone is one. The CDR3 runs to 16 residues. The germline gives CDR1 SGHDN, CDR2 FVKESK. Trimming removed 0 bases from V and 3 bases from J; junction bases left unmatched: 5. The source is a man aged 45-65 years in a cohort sampled during active COVID-19. Sequencing was done on a sample of peripheral blood. The chain carries TRBV14 and TRBJ2-1; 7 nucleotides align to TRBD2. CDR3 region: CASSQDRAGDYNEQFF. CDR3 nucleotide sequence: TGTGCCAGCAGCCAAGATCGGGCGGGGGACTACAATGAGCAGTTCTTC. Full variable domain (remainder filled in from reference TRBV14 and TRBJ2-1): EAGVTQFPSHSVIEKGQTVTLRCDPISGHDNLYWYRRVMGKEIKFLLHFVKESKQDESGMPNNRFLAERTGGTYSTLKVQPAELEDSGVYFCASSQDRAGDYNEQFFGPGTRLTVL.